Each of the 32 T cell receptor beta chains below was sequenced from the same sample in a study of T cell responses to AZD1222 COVID-19 vaccine. Method: immunoSEQ multiplex PCR; TCRdb's copy keeps in-frame clones and lacks some. The top ten clones hold approximately 17% of a sample with 90,000 to 110,000 clones, approximately 90% of them seen once. The input for sequencing was peripheral blood, taken on day 0 of AZD1222 vaccination. The receptor source for this set is an adult in good health.

V usage is TRBV4-1 and J usage is TRBJ1-4; 8 bases match TRBD1. Germline values: CDR1 MGHRA, CDR2 YSYEKL. V shed 1 base and J 4 bases; nucleotides not matched to a gene: 2. The CDR3 has 15 amino acids. CDR3: CASSQGDRYNEKLFF. The DNA of the CDR3 is TGCGCCAGCAGCCAAGGGGACAGGTATAATGAAAAACTGTTTTTT.

The chain joins TRBV24-1 to TRBJ1-5; no definite D call. CDR3 length: 14 residues. The V gene lost 0 bases and the J gene lost 12 bases, with 14 bases spanning the gap. The germline gives CDR1 KGHDR, CDR2 SFDVKD. The CDR3 sequence: CATSDLVARRGQHF. DNA for the CDR3: TGTGCCACCAGTGATTTGGTGGCGCGCCGGGGCCAGCATTTT.

The genes are TRBV18 and TRBJ2-1; a possible D gene is TRBD1 (5 bases). Germline lookup yields CDR1 KGHSH and CDR2 LQKENI. Trimming left V 2 bases short and J 0 bases short, with 11 bases between. CDR3 size: 16 residues. The CDR3 nucleotides are TGTGCCAGCTCACCATTGGCAGGGTCCTCCTACAATGAGCAGTTCTTC. Translated, it gives CASSPLAGSSYNEQFF.

The chain uses TRBV6-2 or TRBV6-3 and TRBJ2-7; 7 bases map to TRBD2. The CDR3 length is 17 residues. From germline, CDR1 is MNHEY and CDR2 SVGEGT. With V trimmed by 5 bases and J by 0 bases, 13 bases remained unmatched. CDR3 bases: TGTGCCAGCAGTCACGGCGGCTTGGGGGGGAGCTCCTACGAGCAGTACTTC. This encodes CASSHGGLGGSSYEQYF.

The chain links TRBV7-8 to TRBJ2-7; no reliable D call. V lost 5 bases to trimming and J lost 2 bases, with 16 bases between them. The CDR3 loop spans 15 amino acids. CDR1 is SGHVS and CDR2 is FQNEAQ in the germline V gene. The CDR3 sequence is CASSPHRLPPYEQYV. As DNA, the CDR3 is TGTGCCAGCAGCCCCCACCGTCTCCCCCCCTACGAGCAGTACGTC.

The chain has TRBV10-3 and TRBJ1-1; TRBD1 is a possible D gene (5 bases). This CDR3 has 14 amino acids. V was trimmed by 6 bases and J by 7 bases, leaving 18 bases between them. Germline values: CDR1 ENHRY, CDR2 SYGVKD. CDR3 nucleotides: TGTGCCATCAGGGGCCGTGGAGGGGCGGTTGAAGCTTTCTTT. Translated, it gives CAIRGRGGAVEAFF.

The chain links TRBV30 to TRBJ2-7; D perhaps matches TRBD2 (5 bases). CDR3 length: 12 residues. Germline V CDR1 and CDR2: GTSNPN, SVGIG (reference sequence). Trimming cost V 3 bases and J 5 bases, with 11 bases left between them. CDR3 sequence (DNA): TGTGCCTGGAGCGACCGAGCGGACGAGCAGTACTTC. Its protein product is CAWSDRADEQYF.

This rearrangement joins TRBV7-9 to TRBJ1-5; a possible D gene is TRBD1 (5 bases). CDR1 and CDR2 from the germline V gene are SEHNR and FQNEAQ (reference sequence). The CDR3 is 16 amino acids. Deletions cut 4 bases from V and 3 bases from J, with 16 bases between. The CDR3 spells CASSSSGGVANQPQHF. CDR3 coding DNA: TGTGCCAGCAGCTCTAGCGGAGGGGTGGCCAATCAGCCCCAGCATTTT. Filled out from reference TRBV7-9 and TRBJ1-5, the complete variable domain reads DTGVSQNPRHKITKRGQNVTFRCDPISEHNRLYWYRQTLGQGPEFLTYFQNEAQLEKSRLLSDRFSAERPKGSFSTLEIQRTEQGDSAMYLCASSSSGGVANQPQHFGDGTRLSIL.

This sequence joins TRBV28 and TRBJ2-2; tentatively, D is TRBD2 (5 bases). Germline lookup yields CDR1 MDHEN and CDR2 SYDVKM. V dropped 2 bases and J dropped 2 bases, with 9 bases sitting between them. This CDR3 spans 15 amino acids. CDR3 sequence (DNA): TGTGCCAGCAGTTTAGGACTTTTCAACACCGGGGAGCTGTTTTTT. Translation: CASSLGLFNTGELFF.

V usage is TRBV27 and J usage is TRBJ1-1; D unclear. CDR3 length: 15 amino acids. Germline V gives CDR1 MNHEY, CDR2 SMNVEV (reference sequence). The V and J ends lost 5 bases and 2 bases respectively, with 15 bases between them. In DNA, the CDR3 is TGTGCCAGCAGTGCCCCGTGGGGAGCAAACACTGAAGCTTTCTTT. Amino acid sequence: CASSAPWGANTEAFF.

This clone came up a few times. The rearrangement links TRBV6-1 to TRBJ1-1; D not resolved. The germline V and J ends were trimmed by 2 bases and 1 base, with 8 bases remaining between them. The germline V gene has CDR1 MNHNS and CDR2 SASEGT. CDR3 length: 14 amino acids. CDR3 in DNA: TGTGCCAGCAGTGAATGGGGAGCGAACACTGAAGCTTTCTTT. It codes for CASSEWGANTEAFF.

V usage is TRBV7-2 and J usage is TRBJ1-2; maybe TRBD1 (5 bases). Germline values: CDR1 SGHTA, CDR2 FQGNSA. The CDR3 length is 16 residues. Trimming cost V 0 bases and J 4 bases, with 15 bases left between them. The CDR3 region is CASSLASGQLTYGYTF. The CDR3 nucleotides read TGTGCCAGCAGCTTAGCGTCAGGACAACTAACCTATGGCTACACCTTC. The full variable domain, completed using reference TRBV7-2 and TRBJ1-2, is GAGVSQSPSNKVTEKGKDVELRCDPISGHTALYWYRQSLGQGLEFLIYFQGNSAPDKSGLPSDRFSAERTGGSVSTLTIQRTQQEDSAVYLCASSLASGQLTYGYTFGSGTRLTVV.

The J gene is TRBJ1-1, the V gene TRBV5-1, with D uncertain. Germline V gene sequence: CDR1 SGHRS, CDR2 YFSETQ. There are 14 residues in the CDR3. The V gene lost 0 bases and the J gene lost 0 bases, with 6 bases spanning the gap. As DNA, the CDR3 is TGCGCCAGCAGCTTGGTACAGCTGAACACTGAAGCTTTCTTT. The encoded protein is CASSLVQLNTEAFF.

This clone showed up just a few times. The gene calls are TRBV3-1 (or the pseudogene TRBV3-2) and TRBJ1-1; D remains unclear. Germline loops: CDR1 LGHDT, CDR2 YNNKEL (reference sequence). The length of the CDR3 is 14 residues. V was pared by 9 bases and J by 1 base, with 15 bases between. The CDR3 protein is CASKLLSSNTEAFF. The CDR3 region has the DNA TGTGCCAGTAAGCTTCTATCCTCGAACACTGAAGCTTTCTTT.

The chain links TRBV29-1 to TRBJ1-1; possibly TRBD1 for D (6 bases). CDR1 and CDR2 from the germline V gene are SQVTM and ANQGSEA. This CDR3 is 16 amino acids long. Trimming stripped 0 bases from V and 0 bases from J, with 14 bases between. CDR3 DNA: TGCAGCGTTGAAGAACTTCCGACAGGCTTGAACACTGAAGCTTTCTTT. Translated, it gives CSVEELPTGLNTEAFF. The variable domain in full, with the rest retrieved from reference TRBV29-1 and TRBJ1-1, is SAVISQKPSRDICQRGTSLTIQCQVDSQVTMMFWYRQQPGQSLTLIATANQGSEATYESGFVIDKFPISRPNLTFSTLTVSNMSPEDSSIYLCSVEELPTGLNTEAFFGQGTRLTVV.

This rearrangement joins TRBV6-6 to TRBJ2-2; D not certain. V was clipped by 6 bases and J by 7 bases, with 15 bases between them. This CDR3 has 14 amino acids. The germline CDR1 and CDR2 sequences are MNHNY and SVGAGI (reference sequence). CDR3 amino acids: CASSLDSAGGELFF. The CDR3, as DNA: TGTGCCAGCAGCCTTGATTCGGCTGGCGGGGAGCTGTTTTTT.

This rearrangement joins TRBV4-3 to TRBJ2-7; weak D call: TRBD1 (5 bases). Germline CDR1 is LGHNA and CDR2 is YSLEER. CDR3 length equals 15 residues. V shed 0 bases and J shed 3 bases, with 12 bases lying between them. For the CDR3, the DNA is TGCGCCAGCAGCCAAGATCTGGGGCGACACTACGAGCAGTACTTC. Translation gives CASSQDLGRHYEQYF.

The gene calls are TRBV2 and TRBJ2-2; weak D call: TRBD1 (6 bases). V was shortened by 0 bases and J by 9 bases, with 8 bases between the two germline ends. The CDR3 has 13 amino acids. Germline V CDR1 and CDR2: SNHLY, FYNNEI. CDR3 sequence: CASSEAGQRELFF. CDR3 nucleotide sequence: TGTGCCAGCAGTGAAGCGGGACAAAGGGAGCTGTTTTTT. Combining the CDR3 with reference TRBV2 and TRBJ2-2 gives the whole variable domain EPEVTQTPSHQVTQMGQEVILRCVPISNHLYFYWYRQILGQKVEFLVSFYNNEISEKSEIFDDQFSVERPDGSNFTLKIRSTKLEDSAMYFCASSEAGQRELFFGEGSRLTVL.

This sequence joins TRBV25-1 and TRBJ1-5; TRBD1 is a possible D gene (5 bases). The CDR3 extends over 14 amino acids. V dropped 1 base and J dropped 2 bases, with 6 bases sitting between them. Germline values: CDR1 MGHDK, CDR2 SYGVNS. The CDR3 bases are TGTGCCAGCAGTGAATGGGGGGGCAATCAGCCCCAGCATTTT. Its protein is CASSEWGGNQPQHF. Full variable domain (outside the CDR3, taken from reference TRBV25-1 and TRBJ1-5): EADIYQTPRYLVIGTGKKITLECSQTMGHDKMYWYQQDPGMELHLIHYSYGVNSTEKGDLSSESTVSRIRTEHFPLTLESARPSHTSQYLCASSEWGGNQPQHFGDGTRLSIL.

This clone was recorded a few times. This chain uses TRBV2 with TRBJ1-5; 12 nucleotides agree with TRBD1. The germline V gene encodes CDR1 SNHLY and CDR2 FYNNEI. The CDR3 extends over 16 amino acids. V was pared by 6 bases and J by 4 bases, with 7 bases of the junction left unmatched. As DNA, the CDR3 is TGTGCCAGCAGCGGGGACAGGGGGCGGGGGAATCAGCCCCAGCATTTT. This sequence encodes CASSGDRGRGNQPQHF.

This chain uses TRBV29-1 with TRBJ1-4; a weak D match, TRBD1 (6 bases). With 7 bases removed from V and 0 bases from J, the gap between germline ends came to 18 bases. From germline, CDR1 is SQVTM and CDR2 ANQGSEA. CDR3 length equals 16 residues. This CDR3 is CSAEVPGAPTNEKLFF. For the CDR3, the DNA is TGCAGCGCCGAGGTTCCAGGGGCCCCAACTAATGAAAAACTGTTTTTT.

The V call is TRBV9, the J call TRBJ1-2; possibly TRBD1 for D (5 bases). V lost 4 bases to trimming and J lost 8 bases, with 15 bases between them. Looked up from germline, CDR1 is SGDLS and CDR2 is YYNGEE. The CDR3 has 13 residues. CDR3 DNA sequence: TGTGCCAGCAGCTTCAACGCGGGGGACGGCTACACCTTC. Residues: CASSFNAGDGYTF.

The CDR3 here is CATSRDGFEKLFF. CDR3 coding DNA: TGTGCCACGAGCCGGGACGGCTTCGAAAAACTGTTTTTT. The chain couples TRBV15 to TRBJ1-4; D is possibly TRBD1 (5 bases). CDR3 length equals 13 residues. V was clipped by 9 bases and J by 8 bases, with 16 bases between them. Germline V lookup: CDR1 LNHNV, CDR2 YYDKDF (reference sequence). Based on the CDR3 plus reference TRBV15 and TRBJ1-4, the full variable domain is DAMVIQNPRYQVTQFGKPVTLSCSQTLNHNVMYWYQQKSSQAPKLLFHYYDKDFNNEADTPDNFQSRRPNTSFCFLDIRSPGLGDTAMYLCATSRDGFEKLFFGSGTQLSVL.

This clone was seen a handful of times. The chain uses TRBV10-2 and TRBJ1-2; TRBD1 agrees at 11 bases. V shed 8 bases, J shed 7 bases, and the junction held 0 bases outside the gene matches. The CDR3 covers 11 residues. Germline V gene lookup returns CDR1 WSHSY and CDR2 SAAADI. Here the CDR3 DNA reads TGCGCCAGCGGGACAGGGGGTGGCTACACCTTC. Translating it yields CASGTGGGYTF.

This chain connects TRBV29-1 to TRBJ1-2; D perhaps matches TRBD1 (6 bases). V was clipped by 5 bases and J by 8 bases, with 18 bases between them. The germline V gene encodes CDR1 SQVTM and CDR2 ANQGSEA. This CDR3 has 13 amino acids. The CDR3 DNA follows: TGCAGCGTTACCATTAAGGAGGGGGGCGGCTACACCTTC. It translates to CSVTIKEGGGYTF.

The chain employs TRBV5-6 and TRBJ2-7; 9 bases match TRBD2. Germline V gives CDR1 SGHDT, CDR2 YYEEEE. Trimming took 4 bases from V and 0 from J; bases not matched to a gene: 11. The CDR3 has 17 residues. CDR3 bases: TGTGCCAGCAGCCCGCTGGGGCTAGCGGGGAACTCCTACGAGCAGTACGTC. Translation: CASSPLGLAGNSYEQYV.

This chain links TRBV28 with TRBJ1-4, with TRBD1 as a possible D gene (6 bases). Germline V CDR1 and CDR2: MDHEN, SYDVKM. V lost 3 bases, J lost 2 bases, and 13 bases lay in between. The CDR3 length is 16 residues. Written as DNA, the CDR3 is TGTGCCAGCAGTTTCCCTCCAGGGGCGACTAATGAAAAACTGTTTTTT. It translates to CASSFPPGATNEKLFF.

V is TRBV7-2 and J is TRBJ1-2; D remains unclear. Trimming left V 5 bases short and J 1 base short, with 20 bases between. The CDR3 spans 17 residues. CDR1 and CDR2 (germline): SGHTA, FQGNSA. CDR3 in amino acids: CASSNPAGRAYNYGYTF. DNA for the CDR3: TGTGCCAGCAGCAACCCCGCCGGGAGAGCTTATAACTATGGCTACACCTTC.

The genes are TRBV9 and TRBJ2-1, with D possibly TRBD1 on 5 matching bases. There are 18 residues in the CDR3. The germline V gene encodes CDR1 SGDLS and CDR2 YYNGEE. Trimming stripped 7 bases from V and 0 bases from J, with 23 bases between. The chain's CDR3 is CASQPGPRVPSSYNEQFF. The CDR3 DNA reads as TGTGCCAGCCAACCCGGGCCCAGGGTCCCGAGCTCCTACAATGAGCAGTTCTTC. Full variable domain (missing parts from reference TRBV9 and TRBJ2-1): DSGVTQTPKHLITATGQRVTLRCSPRSGDLSVYWYQQSLDQGLQFLIQYYNGEERAKGNILERFSAQQFPDLHSELNLSSLELGDSALYFCASQPGPRVPSSYNEQFFGPGTRLTVL.

The chain employs TRBV5-6 and TRBJ1-2; unclear D gene. V was pared by 3 bases and J by 7 bases, with 7 bases between. The CDR3 extends over 11 amino acids. Per the germline V gene, CDR1 is SGHDT and CDR2 is YYEEEE. The chain's CDR3 is CASSSIFGYTF. The CDR3 nucleotides are TGTGCCAGCAGCTCCATTTTTGGCTACACCTTC.

The chain couples TRBV4-2 to TRBJ1-2; TRBD1 matches 7 bases. J gave up 6 bases and V 4 bases, and 8 bases lay outside the gene matches. The germline V gene has CDR1 LGHNA and CDR2 YNFKEQ. CDR3 length: 14 residues. The CDR3 loop reads CASSRDTGDNGYTF. The CDR3 DNA follows: TGTGCCAGCAGCCGAGATACAGGGGATAATGGCTACACCTTC.

The chain employs TRBV2 and TRBJ2-2, with D possibly TRBD1 on 6 matching bases. V was pared by 6 bases and J by 5 bases, with 16 bases between. Germline CDR1 reads SNHLY; CDR2 reads FYNNEI. This CDR3 has 15 amino acids. The CDR3 nucleotides are TGTGCCAGCAGGGTACAGACAGGACAAACCGGGGAGCTGTTTTTT. This codes for CASRVQTGQTGELFF.